These 2 T cell receptor beta chains came from one sample sequenced in a study of T cell responses to AZD1222 COVID-19 vaccine. Measured with immunoSEQ multiplex PCR; TCRdb has only the in-frame clones, and not every one. Of fewer than 85,000 clones listed, about 88% were seen once; the top ten hold 4.8%. Sample: peripheral blood, taken 28 days after the second dose of the MenACWY control vaccine. Source of these receptors: an adult who received the MenACWY meningococcal vaccine as a control.

This sequence joins TRBV15 and TRBJ2-7; 9 bases align to TRBD1. This CDR3 comprises 15 residues. The germline V gene has CDR1 LNHNV and CDR2 YYDKDF (reference sequence). Losses at the gene ends were 4 bases for V and 6 bases for J; bases not matched to a gene: 10. The CDR3 bases are TGTGCCACCAGCACGGACAGGGGAAAATGGAGCGAGCAGTACTTC. Translation gives CATSTDRGKWSEQYF. The full variable domain, in which reference TRBV15 and TRBJ2-7 provide the parts outside the CDR3, is DAMVIQNPRYQVTQFGKPVTLSCSQTLNHNVMYWYQQKSSQAPKLLFHYYDKDFNNEADTPDNFQSRRPNTSFCFLDIRSPGLGDTAMYLCATSTDRGKWSEQYFGPGTRLTVT.

The chain links TRBV4-3 to TRBJ1-1; D gene unclear. The V gene's germline CDR1 is LGHNA and CDR2 YSLEER. V was clipped by 1 base and J by 1 base, with 10 bases between them. The CDR3 spans 15 residues. The CDR3 protein is CASSQGGGENTEAFF. CDR3 DNA: TGCGCCAGCAGCCAAGGTGGCGGAGAGAACACTGAAGCTTTCTTT.